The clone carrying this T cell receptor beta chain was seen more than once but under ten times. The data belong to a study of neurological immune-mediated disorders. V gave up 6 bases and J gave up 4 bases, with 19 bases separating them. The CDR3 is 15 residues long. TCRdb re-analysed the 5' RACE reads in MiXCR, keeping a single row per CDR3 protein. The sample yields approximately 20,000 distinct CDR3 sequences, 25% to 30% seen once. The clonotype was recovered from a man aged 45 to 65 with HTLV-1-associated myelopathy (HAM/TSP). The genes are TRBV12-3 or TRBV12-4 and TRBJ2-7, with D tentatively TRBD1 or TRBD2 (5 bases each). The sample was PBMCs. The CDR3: CASSPGPSSAYEQYF. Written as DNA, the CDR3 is TGTGCCAGCAGCCCGGGACCGTCTTCGGCTTACGAGCAGTACTTC.